This T cell receptor beta chain was documented in a study of shared T cell receptors in the human thymus. Libraries were prepared by immunoSEQ multiplex PCR; TCRdb keeps only in-frame clonotypes and omits some of them. Here the sample spans hundreds of thousands of clones, roughly 94% being singletons. Sequencing was carried out using thymocytes. The source of this sequence is a human donor.

The CDR3 loop reads CASSYPTGKNTGELFF. The CDR3 region has the DNA TGTGCCAGCAGTTACCCGACAGGGAAGAACACCGGGGAGCTGTTTTTT. This chain joins TRBV6-5 and TRBJ2-2; 7 positions match TRBD1. Germline CDR1 MNHEY, CDR2 SVGAGI. The CDR3 is 16 residues long. Trimming took 2 bases from V and 1 from J; bases not matched to a gene: 4.